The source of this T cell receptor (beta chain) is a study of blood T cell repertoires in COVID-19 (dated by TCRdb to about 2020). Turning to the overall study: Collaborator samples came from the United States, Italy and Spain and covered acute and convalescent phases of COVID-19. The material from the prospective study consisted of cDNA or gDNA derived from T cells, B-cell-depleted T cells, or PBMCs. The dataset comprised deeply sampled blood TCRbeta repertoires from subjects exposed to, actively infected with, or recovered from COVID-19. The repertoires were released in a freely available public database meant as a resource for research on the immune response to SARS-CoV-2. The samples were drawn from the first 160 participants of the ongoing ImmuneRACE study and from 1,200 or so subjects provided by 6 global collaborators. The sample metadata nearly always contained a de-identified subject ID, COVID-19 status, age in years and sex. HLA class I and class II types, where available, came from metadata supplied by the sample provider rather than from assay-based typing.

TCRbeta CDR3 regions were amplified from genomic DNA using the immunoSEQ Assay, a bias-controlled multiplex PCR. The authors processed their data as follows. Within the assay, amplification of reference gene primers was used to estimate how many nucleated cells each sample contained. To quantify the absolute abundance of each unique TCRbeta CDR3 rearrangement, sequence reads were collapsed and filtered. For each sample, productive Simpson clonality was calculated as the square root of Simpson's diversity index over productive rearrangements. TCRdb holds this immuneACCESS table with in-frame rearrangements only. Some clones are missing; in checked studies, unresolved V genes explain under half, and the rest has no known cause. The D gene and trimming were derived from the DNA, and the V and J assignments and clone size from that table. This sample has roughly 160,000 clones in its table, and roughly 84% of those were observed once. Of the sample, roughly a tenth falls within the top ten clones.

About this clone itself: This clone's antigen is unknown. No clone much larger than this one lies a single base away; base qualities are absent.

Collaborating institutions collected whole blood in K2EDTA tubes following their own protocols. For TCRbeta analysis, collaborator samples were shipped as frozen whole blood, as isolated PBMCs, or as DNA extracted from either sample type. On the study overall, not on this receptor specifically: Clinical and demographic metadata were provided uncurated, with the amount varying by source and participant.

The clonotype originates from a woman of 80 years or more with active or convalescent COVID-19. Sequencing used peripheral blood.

The CDR3 region has the sequence CATRLGHANTGELFF. In nucleotide form, the sequence is TGTGCCACCAGACTAGGGCACGCGAACACCGGGGAGCTGTTTTTT. The receptor chain draws on TRBV15 and TRBJ2-2; perhaps TRBD2 is the D gene, with 5 bases matching. At the junction V is shortened by 6 bases and J by 0 bases, with 11 bases in between. CDR1 and CDR2 were assigned from the germline V gene (reference sequence) as LNHNV and YYDKDF. The CDR3 goes from the cysteine to the phenylalanine over 15 residues. The CDR3 DNA has 45 bases and is translated from base 1.